The 25 T cell receptor beta chains below all came from one sample that was sequenced in a study of Ad26.COV2.S vaccination and SARS-CoV-2 variants. Treatment here: 15 to 20 received Ad26.COV2.S at low or high dose, single or two shots; several received placebo; per-sample allocation not given. Day 63 after the first vaccine or placebo injection was the time point for sampling. The assay was immunoSEQ multiplex PCR, and TCRdb's table has in-frame clones only and misses some. The data show nearly 400,000 clones, approximately 91% seen once. The sample in question was peripheral blood, obtained in a trial of Ad26.COV2.S vaccine versus placebo. The origin of the receptors is a person aged 18-65 years who received the Ad26.COV2.S COVID-19 vaccine or a placebo.

This clone has a single count. The rearrangement uses TRBV6-5 and TRBJ2-7, with D tentatively TRBD1 (6 bases). CDR3 length: 14 amino acids. V gave up 6 bases and J gave up 4 bases, with 16 bases separating them. CDR1 is MNHEY and CDR2 is SVGAGI in the germline V gene. The CDR3 coding sequence is TGTGCCAGCAGCAGTTACGACAGGAAATACGAGCAGTACTTC. Protein: CASSSYDRKYEQYF.

The chain employs TRBV15 and TRBJ2-3, with unresolved D. Germline V gene data show CDR1 as LNHNV and CDR2 as YYDKDF (reference sequence). The length of the CDR3 is 15 residues. The V gene lost 0 bases and the J gene lost 0 bases, with 7 bases spanning the gap. The CDR3 DNA reads as TGTGCCACCAGCAGAGATTTCCCGAGCACAGATACGCAGTATTTT. Translation gives CATSRDFPSTDTQYF.

This chain links TRBV11-3 with TRBJ2-3, with 7 bases aligning to TRBD2. Germline CDR1 is SGHNT and CDR2 is YENEEA. Unmatched junction bases numbered 14, after V lost 10 bases and J lost 4 bases. The CDR3 loop spans 15 amino acids. The chain's CDR3 is CATPLGGDGADTQYF. The CDR3 bases are TGTGCCACCCCCTTGGGGGGGGATGGCGCAGATACGCAGTATTTT.

The chain links TRBV28 to TRBJ1-1; D possibly corresponds to TRBD1 (5 bases). Trimming cost V 2 bases and J 3 bases, with 13 bases left between them. Germline V gene sequence: CDR1 MDHEN, CDR2 SYDVKM. The CDR3 totals 15 residues. The CDR3: CASSLGGRRHTEAFF. The CDR3 coding sequence is TGTGCCAGCAGTTTAGGGGGAAGACGGCACACTGAAGCTTTCTTT.

The rearrangement uses TRBV5-6 and TRBJ1-2; a weak D match, TRBD1 (5 bases). V shed 2 bases and J shed 5 bases, with 16 bases lying between them. Germline V gene lookup returns CDR1 SGHDT and CDR2 YYEEEE. The CDR3 has 15 amino acids. In nucleotides, the CDR3 is TGTGCCAGCAGCTTCGGGGGGAAGGCCCTTTATGGCTACACCTTC. Its protein is CASSFGGKALYGYTF.

V is TRBV7-2 and J is TRBJ2-5; 7 bases align to TRBD1. The CDR3 has 15 residues. V trimming: 5 bases; J trimming: 7 bases; junction bases outside the gene matches: 13. Germline loops: CDR1 SGHTA, CDR2 FQGNSA. CDR3 residues: CASSHRDRGYGTQYF. Here the CDR3 DNA reads TGTGCCAGCAGCCACCGGGACAGAGGGTATGGGACCCAGTACTTC.

This clone was observed once. The chain couples TRBV6-1 to TRBJ2-1; D might be TRBD1 (6 bases). This CDR3 spans 15 amino acids. With 7 bases removed from V and 9 bases from J, the gap between germline ends came to 22 bases. Germline CDR1 MNHNS, CDR2 SASEGT. The CDR3: CASTRLANRAGEQFF. In nucleotides, the CDR3 is TGTGCCAGCACCAGACTCGCCAACAGGGCTGGTGAGCAGTTCTTC.

This chain links TRBV5-1 with TRBJ2-7; 8 nucleotides match TRBD1. The CDR3 totals 14 residues. Unmatched junction bases numbered 3, after V lost 0 bases and J lost 4 bases. CDR1 and CDR2 (germline): SGHRS, YFSETQ. The CDR3 loop is CASSLEDRAYEQYF. As DNA, the CDR3 is TGCGCCAGCAGCTTGGAGGACAGGGCTTACGAGCAGTACTTC.

The rearrangement joins TRBV7-2 to TRBJ2-7; the match to TRBD2 covers 10 bases. V shed 3 bases, J shed 6 bases, and the junction held 2 bases outside the gene matches. The CDR3 covers 13 residues. Germline V gene sequence: CDR1 SGHTA, CDR2 FQGNSA. The CDR3 bases are TGTGCCAGCAGCTTGGGACTAGCGCGCGAGCAGTACTTC. This translates into CASSLGLAREQYF.

CDR3 loop: CASSLWGEYEQYF. The DNA of the CDR3 is TGTGCCAGCAGCCTATGGGGGGAGTACGAGCAGTACTTC. The rearrangement links TRBV6-5 to TRBJ2-7; D possibly corresponds to TRBD2 (6 bases). V lost 6 bases to trimming and J lost 4 bases, with 13 bases between them. CDR3 length: 13 amino acids. Germline CDR1 reads MNHEY; CDR2 reads SVGAGI.

The chain recombines TRBV11-2 with TRBJ2-5, with 7 nucleotides matching TRBD1. The V segment lost 6 bases and the J segment 5 bases; nucleotides outside the gene matches: 9. Germline CDR1 reads SGHAT; CDR2 reads FQNNGV. The CDR3 totals 14 residues. CDR3 bases: TGTGCCAGCAGTCCAAGCGGACAGGAGGAGACCCAGTACTTC. It specifies CASSPSGQEETQYF.

In its sample, this clone was seen a few times. This chain connects TRBV3-1 (or the pseudogene TRBV3-2) to TRBJ2-3; D gene ambiguous. This CDR3 has 12 amino acids. Germline V lookup: CDR1 LGHDT, CDR2 YNNKEL (reference sequence). The germline V and J ends were trimmed by 0 bases and 2 bases, with 0 bases remaining between them. This CDR3 is CASSQDTDTQYF. As DNA, the CDR3 is TGTGCCAGCAGCCAAGACACAGATACGCAGTATTTT.

The V and J genes are TRBV7-2 and TRBJ2-1, with 10 positions matching TRBD1. There are 17 residues in the CDR3. J lost 9 bases, V lost 2 bases, and 13 bases had no gene match. Per the germline V gene, CDR1 is SGHTA and CDR2 is FQGNSA. The CDR3 sequence: CASSLPFRPGQGIEQFF. In DNA form, the CDR3 reads TGTGCCAGCAGCTTACCCTTCCGTCCGGGACAGGGGATTGAGCAGTTCTTC.

The V and J genes are TRBV9 and TRBJ2-1, with 7 positions matching TRBD2. Germline CDR1 SGDLS, CDR2 YYNGEE. The CDR3 is 17 residues long. The trim removed 0 bases at V and 3 bases at J, leaving 9 bases unmatched. CDR3 sequence: CASSVGRAGSLYNEQFF. The CDR3 coding sequence is TGTGCCAGCAGCGTAGGTCGAGCGGGAAGCCTCTACAATGAGCAGTTCTTC.

The chain employs TRBV5-5 and TRBJ2-7; D perhaps matches TRBD1 (5 bases). The CDR3 loop spans 15 amino acids. V was clipped by 0 bases and J by 0 bases, with 10 bases between them. CDR1 is SGHKS and CDR2 is YYEKEE in the germline V gene (reference sequence). In nucleotides, the CDR3 is TGTGCCAGCAGCTTGGGGCGACAGTCCTCCTACGAGCAGTACTTC. This gives the protein CASSLGRQSSYEQYF. Full variable domain (remainder filled in from reference TRBV5-5 and TRBJ2-7): DAGVTQSPTHLIKTRGQQVTLRCSPISGHKSVSWYQQVLGQGPQFIFQYYEKEERGRGNFPDRFSARQFPNYSSELNVNALLLGDSALYLCASSLGRQSSYEQYFGPGTRLTVT.

The chain couples TRBV28 to TRBJ2-3; TRBD2 matches 12 bases. After removal of 1 base from V and 0 bases from J, the junction contained 8 bases not matched to a gene. The germline V gene has CDR1 MDHEN and CDR2 SYDVKM. CDR3 size: 19 residues. The CDR3 reads CASSLSLAGGLSSTDTQYF. CDR3 coding DNA: TGTGCCAGCAGTTTATCCCTAGCGGGAGGGTTATCTAGCACAGATACGCAGTATTTT. The full variable domain, its missing parts supplied by reference TRBV28 and TRBJ2-3, is DVKVTQSSRYLVKRTGEKVFLECVQDMDHENMFWYRQDPGLGLRLIYFSYDVKMKEKGDIPEGYSVSREKKERFSLILESASTNQTSMYLCASSLSLAGGLSSTDTQYFGPGTRLTVL.

CDR3 region: CASSISSGNTEAFF. The DNA for the CDR3 is TGTGCCAGTAGTATTTCTTCAGGGAACACTGAAGCTTTCTTT. The genes are TRBV19 and TRBJ1-1; D is uncertain. Looked up from germline, CDR1 is LNHDA and CDR2 is SQIVND (reference sequence). The CDR3 spans 14 residues. The germline V and J ends were trimmed by 3 bases and 1 base, with 9 bases remaining between them.

This chain connects TRBV27 to TRBJ2-1, with TRBD2 identical over 10 bases. The ends lost 6 bases at V and 3 bases at J; junction bases unmatched: 11. Germline values: CDR1 MNHEY, CDR2 SMNVEV (reference sequence). The CDR3 is made up of 17 amino acids. Written as DNA, the CDR3 is TGTGCCAGCAGGAGAAGGTGGACTAGCGGTCTCTACAATGAGCAGTTCTTC. This sequence encodes CASRRRWTSGLYNEQFF.

This clone was recorded a few times. The CDR3 region is CASSHSPQETQYF. As DNA, the CDR3 is TGCGCCAGCAGCCACTCCCCCCAAGAGACCCAGTACTTC. This chain connects TRBV4-1 to TRBJ2-5; D not certain. V was trimmed by 3 bases and J by 1 base, leaving 6 bases between them. The CDR3 is 13 amino acids. Looked up from germline, CDR1 is MGHRA and CDR2 is YSYEKL.

The chain couples TRBV30 to TRBJ2-7; D is possibly TRBD2 (6 bases). The germline V and J ends were trimmed by 3 bases and 7 bases, with 13 bases remaining between them. Per germline, CDR1 GTSNPN and CDR2 SVGIG (reference sequence). The CDR3 consists of 12 residues. DNA of the CDR3: TGTGCCTGGAGGCCAGGAGGGGTAGAGCAGTACTTC. It translates to CAWRPGGVEQYF.

Only one count was recorded for this clone. The chain uses TRBV10-1 and TRBJ1-4, with TRBD1 as a possible D gene (5 bases). In germline, CDR1 is WNHNN, CDR2 SYGVQD (reference sequence). The CDR3 contains 14 residues. Trimming took off 7 bases at V and 4 bases at J, with 13 bases between the two ends. The CDR3 nucleotides are TGCGCCAGCACCCCGGGGCCGGATAATGAAAAACTGTTTTTT. It codes for CASTPGPDNEKLFF.

J is TRBJ2-1 and V is TRBV28; tentatively, D is TRBD2 (6 bases). This CDR3 has 14 amino acids. Trimming pared 4 bases from V and 8 bases from J, leaving 15 bases between. In germline, CDR1 is MDHEN, CDR2 SYDVKM. The CDR3 sequence: CASSWTNEVDEQFF. The CDR3 DNA is TGTGCCAGCAGTTGGACTAACGAGGTGGATGAGCAGTTCTTC.

The gene calls are TRBV19 and TRBJ1-3; 10 nucleotides align to TRBD1. The CDR3 runs 15 residues. Per the germline V gene, CDR1 is LNHDA and CDR2 is SQIVND (reference sequence). Trimming at V came to 5 bases and at J to 3 bases, leaving 4 bases not matched to a gene. CDR3 sequence: CASSADRGLGNTIYF. The CDR3 bases are TGTGCCAGTAGTGCCGACAGGGGGCTTGGAAACACCATATATTTT. The whole variable domain, filled in from reference TRBV19 and TRBJ1-3, reads DGGITQSPKYLFRKEGQNVTLSCEQNLNHDAMYWYRQDPGQGLRLIYYSQIVNDFQKGDIAEGYSVSREKKESFPLTVTSAQKNPTAFYLCASSADRGLGNTIYFGEGSWLTVV.

The V call is TRBV29-1, the J call TRBJ1-2; TRBD1 aligns across 7 bases. J lost 11 bases, V lost 1 base, and 13 bases had no gene match. This CDR3 has 14 residues. From germline, CDR1 is SQVTM and CDR2 ANQGSEA. The CDR3 DNA sequence: TGCAGCGTTGAAGGGGGGTGGGGCGGACAGGAGTACACCTTC. It yields the protein CSVEGGWGGQEYTF. Drawing the rest from reference TRBV29-1 and TRBJ1-2, the complete variable domain is SAVISQKPSRDICQRGTSLTIQCQVDSQVTMMFWYRQQPGQSLTLIATANQGSEATYESGFVIDKFPISRPNLTFSTLTVSNMSPEDSSIYLCSVEGGWGGQEYTFGSGTRLTVV.

The CDR3 sequence is CASSQNVWTKMGNEQFF. The DNA of the CDR3 is TGTGCCAGCAGTCAAAACGTGTGGACTAAGATGGGCAATGAGCAGTTCTTC. This chain links TRBV3-1 (or the pseudogene TRBV3-2) with TRBJ2-1; weak D call: TRBD2 (6 bases). Per the germline V gene, CDR1 is LGHDT and CDR2 is YNNKEL (reference sequence). CDR3 length: 17 residues. Trimming removed 6 bases at V and 6 bases at J, with 24 bases between.